This T cell receptor beta chain was identified in a study of PD-1 blockade in classical Hodgkin lymphoma (dated by TCRdb to about 2020). In terms of the full investigation: Nivolumab dosing was 3 mg/kg intravenously every 2 weeks, continuing until either disease progression or unacceptable toxicity. To define a peripheral blood immune signature of response to PD-1 blockade in classical Hodgkin lymphoma, the study combined TCR beta sequencing with CyTOF. The paper's findings and limits, for the study overall: Lower diversity was seen in patients whose nivolumab began less than 1 year after ASCT, and these patients were left out of later analyses so that immune reconstitution would not confound the results. Baseline TCR diversity was reported to be lower in newly diagnosed patients than in healthy donors, and even lower in relapsed/refractory patients. A significant rise by C4D1 was seen in CD4+ but not CD8+ TCR diversity (p=0.0027 vs p=0.16), with the rise being most apparent in complete responders (p=0.02). The study covered only a single clinical trial cohort, and the causes of the repertoire differences, possibly disease activity or prior therapy, were still not defined. Baseline diversity similar to that of newly diagnosed patients was observed in trial patients achieving complete response, whereas significantly lower diversity was observed in partial responders and progressors.

The Qiagen DNeasy kit was used to extract genomic DNA from unsorted PBMCs and from the negatively selected CD4+ and CD8+ fractions. Using primers that anneal to V and J segments, immunoSEQ multiplex PCR amplified the TCR beta CDR3 regions. A synthetic immune receptor repertoire was used to minimize amplification bias, and any residual bias was removed computationally once sequencing was done. As for the original processing: Custom Python scripts were used to quantify repertoire diversity as the Shannon entropy index. Unsorted, CD4+ and CD8+ repertoires were examined separately, except in combined analyses, for which CD4+ and CD8+ sequences were merged in silico. Clonal expansion was defined as at least a 2-fold frequency increase after treatment relative to C1D1, with a pseudocount of 0.5 for undetected baseline clones. Clones with 0 or 1 copy at C1D1 were classified as singleton clones, and clones with 2 or more copies were classified as non-singleton clones. Clones expanded in unsorted samples were annotated as CD4+, CD8+ or unknown by matching protein sequences in sorted samples from the same patient. Wilcoxon tests were applied to paired samples to test diversity changes from C1D1 to C4D1. TCRdb limited this immuneACCESS table to in-frame rearrangements with V and J called. A share of clones is missing; checked studies link under half to unresolved V genes, and the rest is unexplained. The V and J calls and clone size come from that table; D and trimming were worked out from the DNA. The sample profile shows several thousand clones; roughly 87% of them were found once. The ten largest clones add up to roughly 0.96% of the sample.

Reading the germline V gene gives CDR1 ENHRY and CDR2 SYGVKD. V is pruned by 4 bases and J by 2 bases, leaving 2 bases of the junction without a gene match. From the cysteine through the phenylalanine, the CDR3 covers 14 amino acids. Only the CDR3 DNA stays, 42 bases, in frame from base 1. In the paper's terms, the time point label means: cycle 1 day 1 (C1D1), immediately before nivolumab initiation. All trial patients had relapsed after autologous stem cell transplantation, with cohorts A, B and C differing in prior brentuximab vedotin exposure. Using a Miltenyi CD4+ T cell isolation kit, CD4+ T cells were purified from thawed PBMCs through magnetic negative selection. The trial cohort comprised 56 patients with relapsed/refractory classical Hodgkin lymphoma whose best overall responses were complete response, partial response or progressive disease. Trial patients were treated with single-agent nivolumab in the multi-cohort phase II CheckMate 205 trial. Best overall response was determined by an independent review committee according to the 2007 International Working Group response criteria. Trial PBMCs were collected just before the start of nivolumab (C1D1) and during therapy at cycle 2 day 1 and cycle 4 day 1. Peripheral blood was collected in 8 mL Vacutainer Cell Preparation Tubes, from which PBMCs were isolated by centrifugation and then cryopreserved. Purified CD4+ and CD8+ fractions were prepared only for cases in which an additional PBMC sample was available. Magnetically labelled cells were removed on LS columns in a quadroMACS separator, and the flow-through was retained as the purified fraction.

Concerning this clone: Its antigen is unknown. Nothing much larger sits one base from this clone, and base qualities are not available.

Source: CD4+ T cells from blood, taken at baseline. The receptor comes from a human donor with classical Hodgkin lymphoma. Here the chain combines TRBV10-3 and TRBJ2-7; 10 central bases correspond to TRBD2. The CDR3 amino acid sequence is: CAISGGLAPYEQYF. The nucleotides are TGTGCCATCAGTGGGGGACTAGCGCCCTACGAGCAGTACTTC.